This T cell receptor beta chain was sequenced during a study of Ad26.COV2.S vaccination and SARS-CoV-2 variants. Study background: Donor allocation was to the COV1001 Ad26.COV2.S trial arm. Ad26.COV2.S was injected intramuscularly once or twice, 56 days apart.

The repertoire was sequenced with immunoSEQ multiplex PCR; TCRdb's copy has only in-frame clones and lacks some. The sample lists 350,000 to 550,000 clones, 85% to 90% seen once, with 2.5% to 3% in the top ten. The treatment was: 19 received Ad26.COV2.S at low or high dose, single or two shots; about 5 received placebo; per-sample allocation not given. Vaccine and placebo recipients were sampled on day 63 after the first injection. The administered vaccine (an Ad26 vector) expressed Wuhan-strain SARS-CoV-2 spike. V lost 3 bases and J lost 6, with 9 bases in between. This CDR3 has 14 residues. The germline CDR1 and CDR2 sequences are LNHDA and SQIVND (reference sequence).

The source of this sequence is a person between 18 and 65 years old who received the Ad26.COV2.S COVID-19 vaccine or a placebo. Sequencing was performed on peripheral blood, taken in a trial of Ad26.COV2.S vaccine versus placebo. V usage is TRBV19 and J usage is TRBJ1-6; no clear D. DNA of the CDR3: TGTGCCAGTAGTATCCTCGCAAGTAATTCACCCCTCCACTTT. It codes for CASSILASNSPLHF.